The sequence of this T cell receptor (beta chain) was determined in a study of blood T cell repertoires in COVID-19. Trimming removed 7 bases from V and 4 bases from J, with 19 bases in between. This CDR3 has 15 amino acids. The V gene's germline CDR1 is LGHDT and CDR2 YNNKEL (reference sequence). The table came from immunoSEQ multiplex PCR; TCRdb's copy has only in-frame clones and leaves some out. The table has 450,000 or so clones, 80% to 90% seen once. The sample taken for sequencing was peripheral blood. This receptor was taken from a man between 18 and 35 years old with COVID-19, enrolled during active disease. The V call is TRBV3-1 (or the pseudogene TRBV3-2), the J call TRBJ1-2, with a weak D call TRBD1 (6 bases). CDR3 DNA: TGTGCCAGCACCGAATCCGGCAGGGGTGGCTATGGCTACACCTTC. Protein product: CASTESGRGGYGYTF.